This T cell receptor beta chain is from a study of T cells in Graves' hyperthyroidism and ophthalmopathy. PBMCs were sourced from 9 to 10 ml fresh peripheral blood. The CDR3 runs to 15 residues. V was shortened by 0 bases and J by 7 bases, with 13 bases between the two germline ends. Germline-derived CDR1 and CDR2 are MNHNY and SVGAGI (reference sequence). This clonotype was observed many times. RNA transcripts were the template for amplifying TCR beta CDR3 regions. First-round RT-PCR with HTBI primers amplified the TCR CDR3 region. TCRdb re-derived calls from the multiplex PCR reads in MiXCR, one entry per CDR3 protein. The profile shows about 350,000 distinct CDR3 sequences, about 14% of them singletons.

The chain uses TRBV6-6 and TRBJ2-1, with D possibly TRBD2 on 6 matching bases. The sequencing sample was made of blood. The sequence derives from a woman aged 25-40 years with Graves' hyperthyroidism. In DNA form, the CDR3 reads TGTGCCAGCAGTTACTCCGCTGGACTAACAAATGAGCAGTTCTTC. Protein product: CASSYSAGLTNEQFF.